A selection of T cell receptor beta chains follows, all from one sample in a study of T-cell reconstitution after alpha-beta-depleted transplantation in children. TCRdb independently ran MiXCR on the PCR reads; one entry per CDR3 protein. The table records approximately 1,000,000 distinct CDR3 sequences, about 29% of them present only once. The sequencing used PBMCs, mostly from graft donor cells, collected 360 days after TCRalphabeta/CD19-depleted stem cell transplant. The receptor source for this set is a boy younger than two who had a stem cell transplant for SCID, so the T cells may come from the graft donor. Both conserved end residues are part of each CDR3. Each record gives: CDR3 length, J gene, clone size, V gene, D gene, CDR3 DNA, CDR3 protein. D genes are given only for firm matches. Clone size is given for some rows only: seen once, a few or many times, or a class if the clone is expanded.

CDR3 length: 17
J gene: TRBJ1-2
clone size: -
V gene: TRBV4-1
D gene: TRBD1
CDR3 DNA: TGCGCCAGCAGCCGATCAGGGAGGGGGCGCGATTGGGATGGCTACACCTTC
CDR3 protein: CASSRSGRGRDWDGYTF

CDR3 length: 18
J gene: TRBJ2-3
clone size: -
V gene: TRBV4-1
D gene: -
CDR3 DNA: TGCGCCAGCAGCCCCCCTACCAAGGCAGGGTTGGGCACAGATACGCAGTATTTT
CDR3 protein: CASSPPTKAGLGTDTQYF

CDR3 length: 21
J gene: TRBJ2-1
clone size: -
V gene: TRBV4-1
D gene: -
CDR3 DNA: TGCGCCAGCAGCCGAAATCCGTTTCGAGGGGGGATGTTTGGGCGCTACAATGAGCAGTTCTTC
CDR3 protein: CASSRNPFRGGMFGRYNEQFF

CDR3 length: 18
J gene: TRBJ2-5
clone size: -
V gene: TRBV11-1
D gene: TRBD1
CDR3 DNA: TGTGCCAGCAGCAAGGACAGGGGGTCGTATTTTTTCTCGGAGACCCAGTACTTC
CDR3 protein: CASSKDRGSYFFSETQYF

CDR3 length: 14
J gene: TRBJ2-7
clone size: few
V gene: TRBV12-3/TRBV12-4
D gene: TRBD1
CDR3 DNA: TGTGCCAGCAGCAAGACCGGGACAGGCCACGAGCAGTACTTC
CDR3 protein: CASSKTGTGHEQYF

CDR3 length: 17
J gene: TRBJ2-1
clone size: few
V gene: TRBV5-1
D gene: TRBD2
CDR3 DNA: TGCGCCAGCAGCCCGACTAGCGGGCTTAGCTCCTACAATGAGCAGTTCTTC
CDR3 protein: CASSPTSGLSSYNEQFF

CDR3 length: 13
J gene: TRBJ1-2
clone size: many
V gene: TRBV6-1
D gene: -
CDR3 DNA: TGTGCCAGCAGGGCAGGGAAAAACTATGGCTACACCTTC
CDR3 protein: CASRAGKNYGYTF

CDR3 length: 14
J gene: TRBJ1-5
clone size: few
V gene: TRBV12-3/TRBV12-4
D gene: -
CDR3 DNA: TGTGCCAGCTCCCAAGGGAGGGGTAGACAGCCCCAGCATTTT
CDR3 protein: CASSQGRGRQPQHF

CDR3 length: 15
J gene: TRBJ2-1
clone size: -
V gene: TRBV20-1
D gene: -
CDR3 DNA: TGCAGTGCTAGAGTGGGCTTTCCGACTTACAATGAGCAGTTCTTC
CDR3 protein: CSARVGFPTYNEQFF

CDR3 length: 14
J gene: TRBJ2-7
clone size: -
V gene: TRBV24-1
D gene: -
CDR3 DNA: TGTGCCACCAGTGATTCCGGGACACGCCGCGGGCAGTACTTC
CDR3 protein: CATSDSGTRRGQYF

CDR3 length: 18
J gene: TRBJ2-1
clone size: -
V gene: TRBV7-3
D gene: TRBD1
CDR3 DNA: TGTGCCAGCAGCCCGGGACAGGGAAGGGGTAAATCCTACAATGAGCAGTTCTTC
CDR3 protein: CASSPGQGRGKSYNEQFF

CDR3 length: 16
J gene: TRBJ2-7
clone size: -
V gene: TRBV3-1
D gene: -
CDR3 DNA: TGTGCCTCCTGCCAAGAAGTGACAGCCATCTCCTACGAGCAGTACTTC
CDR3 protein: CASCQEVTAISYEQYF

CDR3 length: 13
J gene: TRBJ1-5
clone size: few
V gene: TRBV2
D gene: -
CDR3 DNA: TGTGCCAGCAAGAGGGAGGGCAATCAGCCCCAGCATTTT
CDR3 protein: CASKREGNQPQHF

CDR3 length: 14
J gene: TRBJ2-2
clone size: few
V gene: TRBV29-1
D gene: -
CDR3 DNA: TGCAGCGTTAAAGTAACAGGGGGGGCCGGGGAGCTGTTTTTT
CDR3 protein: CSVKVTGGAGELFF

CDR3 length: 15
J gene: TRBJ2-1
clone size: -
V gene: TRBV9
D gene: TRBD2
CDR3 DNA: TGTGCCAGCAGCGTAATGACGAGCGGGGCCAATGAGCAGTTCTTC
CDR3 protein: CASSVMTSGANEQFF

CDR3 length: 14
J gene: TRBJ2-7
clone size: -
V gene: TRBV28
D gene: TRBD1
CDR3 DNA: TGTGCCAGCAGTGAAAGAAGGGGGCTCTACGAGCAGTACTTC
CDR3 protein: CASSERRGLYEQYF

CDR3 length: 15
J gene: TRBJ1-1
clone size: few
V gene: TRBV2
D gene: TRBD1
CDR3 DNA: TGTGCCAGCAGTGCCCTGCGAACAGGGGACACTGAAGCTTTCTTT
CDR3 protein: CASSALRTGDTEAFF

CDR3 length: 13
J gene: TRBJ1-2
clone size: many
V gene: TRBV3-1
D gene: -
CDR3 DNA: TGTGCCAGCAGCCAAGGAGGGGGCTATGGCTACACCTTC
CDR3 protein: CASSQGGGYGYTF

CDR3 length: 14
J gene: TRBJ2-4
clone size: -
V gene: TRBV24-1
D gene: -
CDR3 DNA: TGTGCCACCAGTGAGGGCCCCGACAGAGACATTCAGTACTTC
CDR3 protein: CATSEGPDRDIQYF

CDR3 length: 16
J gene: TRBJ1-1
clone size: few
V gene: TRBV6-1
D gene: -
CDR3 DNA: TGTGCCAGCAGTCCCTACTTGGGGTGGGATAACACTGAAGCTTTCTTT
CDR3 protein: CASSPYLGWDNTEAFF

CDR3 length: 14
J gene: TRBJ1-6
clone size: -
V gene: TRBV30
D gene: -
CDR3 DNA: TGTGCCTGGAGTCGGACCCCGGGAAATTCACCCCTCCACTTT
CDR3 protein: CAWSRTPGNSPLHF

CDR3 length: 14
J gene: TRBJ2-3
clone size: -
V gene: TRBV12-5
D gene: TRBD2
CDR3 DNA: TGTGCTAGTGGCCGCGGGGGTAAGGAGGATACGCAGTATTTT
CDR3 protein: CASGRGGKEDTQYF

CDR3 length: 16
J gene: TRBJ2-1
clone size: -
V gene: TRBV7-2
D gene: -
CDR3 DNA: TGTGCCAGCAGCCGGAGGGGGTCCGGCCCCTACAATGAGCAGTTCTTC
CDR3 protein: CASSRRGSGPYNEQFF

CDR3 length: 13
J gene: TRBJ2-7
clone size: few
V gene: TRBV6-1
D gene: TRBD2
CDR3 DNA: TGTGCCAGCAGAGGACTAGCGGGGGGTGGGCAGTACTTC
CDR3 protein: CASRGLAGGGQYF

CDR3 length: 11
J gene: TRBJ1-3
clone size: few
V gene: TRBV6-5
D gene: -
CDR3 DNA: TGTGCCAGCAGCGATGGAAACACCATATATTTT
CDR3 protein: CASSDGNTIYF

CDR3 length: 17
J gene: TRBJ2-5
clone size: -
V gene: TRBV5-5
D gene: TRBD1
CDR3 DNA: TGTGCCAGCAGCTTGGAAGGGGGCCCTTCAGTTGGCGGAGGCCAGTACTTC
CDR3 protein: CASSLEGGPSVGGGQYF

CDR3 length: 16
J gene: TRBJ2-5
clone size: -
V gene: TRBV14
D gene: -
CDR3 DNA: TGTGCCAGCAGCCAGGGTTACAGGGCAGAAGGGGAGACCCAGTACTTC
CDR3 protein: CASSQGYRAEGETQYF

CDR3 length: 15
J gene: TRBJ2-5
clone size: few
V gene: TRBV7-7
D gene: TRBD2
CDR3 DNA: TGTGCCAGCAGCTTATCCAGGCGGGGGAGGGAGACCCAGTACTTC
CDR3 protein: CASSLSRRGRETQYF

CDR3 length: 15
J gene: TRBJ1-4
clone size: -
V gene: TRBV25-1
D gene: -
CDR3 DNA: TGTGCCAGCAGTGGGTCGATGGGCCAGCACGAAAAACTGTTTTTT
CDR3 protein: CASSGSMGQHEKLFF

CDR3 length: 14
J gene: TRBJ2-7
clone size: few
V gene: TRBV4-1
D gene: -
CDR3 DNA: TGCGCCAGCAGCCAAGTAGGCCCCTCCTACGAGCAGTACTTC
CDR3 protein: CASSQVGPSYEQYF

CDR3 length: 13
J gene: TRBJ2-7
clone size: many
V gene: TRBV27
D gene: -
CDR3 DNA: TGTGCCAGCAGTTTATCGGCGGGCTACGAGCAGTACTTC
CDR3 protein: CASSLSAGYEQYF

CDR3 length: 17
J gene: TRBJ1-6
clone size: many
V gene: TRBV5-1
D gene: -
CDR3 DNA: TGCGCCAGCAGCTTGGGTGGACGGAACTCCTATAATTCACCCCTCCACTTT
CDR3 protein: CASSLGGRNSYNSPLHF

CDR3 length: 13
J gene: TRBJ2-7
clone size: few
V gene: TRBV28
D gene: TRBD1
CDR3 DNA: TGTGCCAGCAGCCTGGGACAGGTGAAGGCGCAGTACTTC
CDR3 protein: CASSLGQVKAQYF

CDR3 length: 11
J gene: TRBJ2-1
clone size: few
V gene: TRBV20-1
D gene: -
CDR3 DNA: TGCAGTGCAGCCACCGGAGGTGCGCAGTTCTTC
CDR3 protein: CSAATGGAQFF

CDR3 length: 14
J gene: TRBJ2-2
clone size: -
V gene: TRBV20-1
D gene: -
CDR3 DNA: TGCAGTGCTCCTCGAGGGGGGAACACCGGGGAGCTGTTTTTT
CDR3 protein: CSAPRGGNTGELFF